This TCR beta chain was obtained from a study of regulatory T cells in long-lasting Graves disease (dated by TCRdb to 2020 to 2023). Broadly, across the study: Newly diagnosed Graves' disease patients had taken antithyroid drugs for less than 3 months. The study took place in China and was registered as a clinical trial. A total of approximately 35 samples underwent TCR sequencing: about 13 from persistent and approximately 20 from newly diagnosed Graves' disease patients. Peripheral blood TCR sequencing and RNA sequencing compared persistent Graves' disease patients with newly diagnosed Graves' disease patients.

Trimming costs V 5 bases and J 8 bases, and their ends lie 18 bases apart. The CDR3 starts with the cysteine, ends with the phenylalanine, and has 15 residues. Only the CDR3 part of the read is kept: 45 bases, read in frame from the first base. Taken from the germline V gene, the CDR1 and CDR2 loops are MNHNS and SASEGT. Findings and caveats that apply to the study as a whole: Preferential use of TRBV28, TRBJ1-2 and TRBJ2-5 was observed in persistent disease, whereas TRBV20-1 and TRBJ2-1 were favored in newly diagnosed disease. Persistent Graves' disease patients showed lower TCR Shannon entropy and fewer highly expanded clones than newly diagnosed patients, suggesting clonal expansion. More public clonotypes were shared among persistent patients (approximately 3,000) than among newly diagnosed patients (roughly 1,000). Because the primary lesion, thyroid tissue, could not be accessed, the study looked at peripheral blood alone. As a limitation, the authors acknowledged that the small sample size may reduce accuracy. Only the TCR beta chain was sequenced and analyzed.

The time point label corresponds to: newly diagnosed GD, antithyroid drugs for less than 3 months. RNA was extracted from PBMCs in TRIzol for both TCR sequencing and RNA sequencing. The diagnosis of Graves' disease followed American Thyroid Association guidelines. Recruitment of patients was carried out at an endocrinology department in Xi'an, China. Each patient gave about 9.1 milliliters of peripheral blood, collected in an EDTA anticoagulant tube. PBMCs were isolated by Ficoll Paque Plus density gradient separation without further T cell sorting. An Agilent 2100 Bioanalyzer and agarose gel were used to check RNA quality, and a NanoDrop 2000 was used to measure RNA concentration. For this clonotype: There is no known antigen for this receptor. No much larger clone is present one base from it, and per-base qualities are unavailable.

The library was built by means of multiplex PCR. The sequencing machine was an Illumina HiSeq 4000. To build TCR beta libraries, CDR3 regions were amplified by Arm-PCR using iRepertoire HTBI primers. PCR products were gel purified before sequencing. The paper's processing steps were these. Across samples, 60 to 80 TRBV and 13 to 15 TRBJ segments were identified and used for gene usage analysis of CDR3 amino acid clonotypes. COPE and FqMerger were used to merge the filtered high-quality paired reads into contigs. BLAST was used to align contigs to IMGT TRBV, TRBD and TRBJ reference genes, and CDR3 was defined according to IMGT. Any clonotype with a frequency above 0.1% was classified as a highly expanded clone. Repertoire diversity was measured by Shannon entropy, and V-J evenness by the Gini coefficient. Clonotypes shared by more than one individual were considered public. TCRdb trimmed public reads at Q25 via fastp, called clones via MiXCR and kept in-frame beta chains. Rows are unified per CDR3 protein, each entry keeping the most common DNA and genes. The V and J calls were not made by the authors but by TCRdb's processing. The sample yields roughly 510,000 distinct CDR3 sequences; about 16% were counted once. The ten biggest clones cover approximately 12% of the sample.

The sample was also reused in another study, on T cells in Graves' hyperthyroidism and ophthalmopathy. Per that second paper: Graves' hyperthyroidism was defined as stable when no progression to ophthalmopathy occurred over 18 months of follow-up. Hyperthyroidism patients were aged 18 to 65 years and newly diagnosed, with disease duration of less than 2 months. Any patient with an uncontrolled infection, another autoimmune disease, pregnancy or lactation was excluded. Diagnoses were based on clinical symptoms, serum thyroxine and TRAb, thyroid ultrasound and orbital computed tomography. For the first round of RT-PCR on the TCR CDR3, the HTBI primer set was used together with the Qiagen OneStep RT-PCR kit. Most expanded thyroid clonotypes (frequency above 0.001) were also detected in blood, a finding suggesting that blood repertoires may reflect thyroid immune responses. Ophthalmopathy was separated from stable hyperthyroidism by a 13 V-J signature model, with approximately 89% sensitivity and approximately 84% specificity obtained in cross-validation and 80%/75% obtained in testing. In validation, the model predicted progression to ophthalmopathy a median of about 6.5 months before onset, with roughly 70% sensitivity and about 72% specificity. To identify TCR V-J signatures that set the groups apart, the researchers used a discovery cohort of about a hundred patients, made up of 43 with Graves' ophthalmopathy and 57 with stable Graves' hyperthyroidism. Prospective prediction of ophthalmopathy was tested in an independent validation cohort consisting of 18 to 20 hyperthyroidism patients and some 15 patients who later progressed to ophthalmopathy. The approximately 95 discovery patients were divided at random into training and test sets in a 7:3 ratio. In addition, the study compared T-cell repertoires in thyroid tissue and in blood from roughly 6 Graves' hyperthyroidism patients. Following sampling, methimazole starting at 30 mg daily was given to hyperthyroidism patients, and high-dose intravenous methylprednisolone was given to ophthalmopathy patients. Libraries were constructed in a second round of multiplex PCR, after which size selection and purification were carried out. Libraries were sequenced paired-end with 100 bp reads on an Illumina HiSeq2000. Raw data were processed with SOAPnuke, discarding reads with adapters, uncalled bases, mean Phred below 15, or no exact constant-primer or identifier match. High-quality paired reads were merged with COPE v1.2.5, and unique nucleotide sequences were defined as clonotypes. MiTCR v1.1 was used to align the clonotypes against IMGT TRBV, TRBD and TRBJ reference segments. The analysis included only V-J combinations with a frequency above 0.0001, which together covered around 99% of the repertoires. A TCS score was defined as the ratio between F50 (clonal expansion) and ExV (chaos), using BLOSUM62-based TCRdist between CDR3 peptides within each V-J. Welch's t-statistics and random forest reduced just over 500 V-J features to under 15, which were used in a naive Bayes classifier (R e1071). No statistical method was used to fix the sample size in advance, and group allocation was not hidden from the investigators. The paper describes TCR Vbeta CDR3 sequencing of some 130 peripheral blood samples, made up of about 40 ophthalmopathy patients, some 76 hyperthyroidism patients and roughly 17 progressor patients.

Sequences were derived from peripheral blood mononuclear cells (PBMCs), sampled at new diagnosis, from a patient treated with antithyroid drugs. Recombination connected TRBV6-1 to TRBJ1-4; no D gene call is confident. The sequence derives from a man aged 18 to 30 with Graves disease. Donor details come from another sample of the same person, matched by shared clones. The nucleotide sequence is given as TGTGCCAGCAGTATACGGCCCCTGGCGGGGGAAAAACTGTTTTTT. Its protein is CASSIRPLAGEKLFF.